Each of the 32 T cell receptor beta chains below was sequenced from the same sample in a study of regulatory T cells in long-lasting Graves disease. To make TCR beta libraries, researchers used iRepertoire HTBI primers and Arm-PCR of CDR3 regions. TCRdb re-analysed the multiplex PCR reads in MiXCR, keeping a single row per CDR3 protein. The sample has around 450,000 distinct CDR3 sequences; around a fifth are singletons. Stated time point: persistent/refractory GD, antithyroid drugs over 5 years with positive TRAb. The authors made the TCR library using RNA they extracted from PBMCs. The sequencing used peripheral blood mononuclear cells (PBMCs), collected when the disease was refractory, from a patient treated with antithyroid drugs. These receptors were taken from a female donor with Graves disease.

This clonotype was counted a few times. This rearrangement joins TRBV29-1 to TRBJ1-3; 9 nucleotides line up with TRBD1. Trimming at V came to 4 bases and at J to 4 bases, leaving 5 bases not matched to a gene. CDR3 size: 14 residues. Germline loops: CDR1 SQVTM, CDR2 ANQGSEA. CDR3 coding DNA: TGCAGCGTTGCCCCACAGGGGGCGGGAAACACCATATATTTT. Its translation is CSVAPQGAGNTIYF.

This clonotype occurred many times. J is TRBJ1-6 and V is TRBV20-1; D call uncertain. This CDR3 region has 17 residues. Trimming left V 2 bases short and J 3 bases short, with 17 bases between. CDR1 is DFQATT, CDR2 SNEGSKA, per germline (reference sequence). The CDR3 coding sequence is TGCAGTGCTAGACCTTCCCGGAACGTGATCTATAATTCACCCCTCCACTTT. Its protein is CSARPSRNVIYNSPLHF.

Notes on this clonotype: This CDR3 fails to terminate in the conserved phenylalanine or tryptophan, so it likely reflects a read error. This rearrangement joins TRBV7-2 to TRBJ1-2; D is possibly TRBD1 (5 bases). Germline V lookup: CDR1 SGHTA, CDR2 FQGNSA. Between the trimmed V and J ends, which lost 1 base and 6 bases, there was a span of 12 bases. The CDR3 is 14 residues long. CDR3 sequence (DNA): TGTGCCAGCAGCTTAGTGGGGGGGGGTAATGGCTACACCTAC. Its translation: CASSLVGGGNGYTY.

This clonotype was seen ten or more times. The rearrangement uses TRBV6-5 and TRBJ1-1; D gene uncertain. CDR1 and CDR2 from the germline V gene are MNHEY and SVGAGI. Trimming took 2 bases from V and 0 from J, leaving 4 bases between them. CDR3 length equals 13 residues. CDR3 residues: CASSYGMNTEAFF. DNA of the CDR3: TGTGCCAGCAGTTACGGGATGAACACTGAAGCTTTCTTT.

This rearrangement joins TRBV4-1 to TRBJ2-7; D call uncertain. The CDR3 spans 15 residues. Germline lookup yields CDR1 MGHRA and CDR2 YSYEKL. The V and J ends lost 0 bases and 0 bases respectively, with 9 bases between them. CDR3 loop: CASSQEGPSSYEQYF. In DNA, the CDR3 is TGCGCCAGCAGCCAAGAAGGGCCAAGCTCCTACGAGCAGTACTTC.

This clonotype was seen many times. V usage is TRBV2 and J usage is TRBJ1-2; D not certain. The CDR3 is 14 residues long. CDR1 and CDR2 from the germline V gene are SNHLY and FYNNEI. Trimming shortened V by 4 bases and J by 4 bases, and 13 bases separated the two germline ends. In nucleotides, the CDR3 is TGTGCCAGCAGTGTAGGTGGGGATGGCTATGGCTACACCTTC. Translation gives CASSVGGDGYGYTF. The full variable domain, rest sourced from reference TRBV2 and TRBJ1-2, is EPEVTQTPSHQVTQMGQEVILRCVPISNHLYFYWYRQILGQKVEFLVSFYNNEISEKSEIFDDQFSVERPDGSNFTLKIRSTKLEDSAMYFCASSVGGDGYGYTFGSGTRLTVV.

V is TRBV3-1 and J is TRBJ1-1; TRBD1 matches 7 bases. The V and J ends lost 0 bases and 4 bases, in that order; junction bases with no gene match: 8. CDR1 is LGHDT, CDR2 YNNKEL, per germline (reference sequence). This CDR3 contains 16 residues. The CDR3 region is CASSQEGRGQITEAFF. The CDR3 DNA sequence: TGTGCCAGCAGCCAAGAAGGTAGGGGGCAAATCACTGAAGCTTTCTTT.

Turning to this clonotype: This may be a read error: a much more frequent sequence differs by one nucleotide. The chain uses TRBV2 and TRBJ1-1, with 7 bases that match TRBD1. CDR3 size: 15 residues. The germline gives CDR1 SNHLY, CDR2 FYNNEI. The CDR3 loop is CAGSPKGGLNTEAFF. For the CDR3, the DNA is TGTGCCGGCAGCCCCAAAGGGGGCTTGAACACTGAAGCTTTCTTT.

This clonotype was seen ten or more times. The V gene is TRBV2, the J gene TRBJ2-5, with D possibly TRBD1 on 5 matching bases. The CDR3 has 15 amino acids. Per the germline V gene, CDR1 is SNHLY and CDR2 is FYNNEI. With 2 bases removed from V and 3 bases from J, the gap between germline ends came to 13 bases. CDR3: CASSELWTNKETQYF. The CDR3 DNA reads TGTGCCAGCAGTGAACTGTGGACAAATAAAGAGACCCAGTACTTC.

This clonotype showed up just a few times. This chain joins TRBV7-9 and TRBJ2-2; maybe TRBD1 (6 bases). CDR3 length equals 15 residues. Germline lookup yields CDR1 SEHNR and CDR2 FQNEAQ (reference sequence). With 5 bases removed from V and 0 bases from J, the gap between germline ends came to 10 bases. CDR3 coding DNA: TGTGCCAGCAGCCGGGACACAGCGAACACCGGGGAGCTGTTTTTT. This encodes CASSRDTANTGELFF.

This clonotype has at least ten counts. The chain has TRBV28 and TRBJ1-6; weak D call: TRBD1 (5 bases). Germline CDR1 reads MDHEN; CDR2 reads SYDVKM. This CDR3 has 16 residues. Trimming took off 4 bases at V and 9 bases at J, with 19 bases between the two ends. In DNA form, the CDR3 reads TGTGCCAGCAGTTCCATCACCAGGGTCTCTGGTTCACCCCTCCACTTT. Translation gives CASSSITRVSGSPLHF.

This clonotype was picked up many times. The rearrangement joins TRBV6-2 or TRBV6-3 to TRBJ1-2; D perhaps matches TRBD1 (5 bases). Germline CDR1 MNHEY, CDR2 SVGEGT. This CDR3 has 18 amino acids. Trimming left V 0 bases short and J 8 bases short, with 25 bases between. The DNA of the CDR3 is TGTGCCAGCAGTTACTCGGCAAACCCGGGACGGGGGGTAGAGGGCTACACCTTC. The encoded protein is CASSYSANPGRGVEGYTF.

The chain is built from TRBV12-3 or TRBV12-4 and TRBJ2-2; 8 bases are shared with TRBD2. J was trimmed by 4 bases and V by 6 bases; bases with no gene match: 13. The CDR3 is 17 residues long. The CDR3 reads CASSYPPGTRGTGELFF. Written as DNA, the CDR3 is TGTGCCAGCAGCTACCCCCCCGGGACTAGGGGCACCGGGGAGCTGTTTTTT.

In this sample, this clonotype turned up a few times. The chain is built from TRBV27 and TRBJ2-3; D is undetermined. Looked up from germline, CDR1 is MNHEY and CDR2 is SMNVEV (reference sequence). V shed 4 bases and J shed 2 bases, with 10 bases lying between them. The CDR3 extends over 14 amino acids. The CDR3 loop is CASSWSETTDTQYF. The CDR3, as DNA: TGTGCCAGCAGTTGGTCTGAGACCACAGATACGCAGTATTTT.

This chain connects TRBV7-3 to TRBJ1-3, with D unclear. The CDR3 contains 14 residues. The germline gives CDR1 SGHTA, CDR2 FQGTGA. V lost 4 bases and J lost 0, with 7 bases in between. CDR3 sequence: CASSSGLSGNTIYF. The DNA for the CDR3 is TGTGCCAGCAGCTCAGGCCTCTCTGGAAACACCATATATTTT.

This chain uses TRBV28 with TRBJ2-1; tentatively, D is TRBD2 (5 bases). The germline V and J ends were trimmed by 6 bases and 4 bases, with 10 bases remaining between them. The CDR3 contains 13 residues. Germline V CDR1 and CDR2: MDHEN, SYDVKM. CDR3 loop: CASSTTRYNEQFF. The CDR3, as DNA: TGTGCCAGCAGCACAACTAGATACAATGAGCAGTTCTTC.

This clonotype was picked up many times. J is TRBJ1-2 and V is TRBV14, with TRBD1 identical over 8 bases. The CDR3 loop spans 16 amino acids. The germline CDR1 and CDR2 sequences are SGHDN and FVKESK. Trimming removed 1 base from V and 6 bases from J; junction bases left unmatched: 10. The CDR3 nucleotides read TGTGCCAGCAGCCAAGTAGGACCGGACAGGGTTAATGGCTACACCTTC. This codes for CASSQVGPDRVNGYTF.

This clonotype was seen at least ten times. The genes are TRBV28 and TRBJ2-7; 8 bases align to TRBD1. Germline assignment: CDR1 MDHEN and CDR2 SYDVKM. This CDR3 comprises 15 residues. V was pared by 3 bases and J by 0 bases, with 4 bases of the junction left unmatched. CDR3 nucleotide sequence: TGTGCCAGCAGTTTGGGGACAGGTTACTCCTACGAGCAGTACTTC. Its protein is CASSLGTGYSYEQYF.

In its sample, this clonotype was seen a few times. The chain uses TRBV19 and TRBJ1-2; D not certain. V was cut by 0 bases and J by 5 bases, with 13 bases left in between. From germline, CDR1 is LNHDA and CDR2 SQIVND (reference sequence). There are 15 residues in the CDR3. The CDR3 nucleotides read TGTGCCAGTAGTATAGATCTTCGGGGAACGTATGGCTACACCTTC. Translated: CASSIDLRGTYGYTF.

CDR3: CATRLTFGYTF. The CDR3 nucleotides are TGTGCCACGCGTTTGACGTTTGGCTACACCTTC. This chain joins TRBV28 and TRBJ1-2, with D hard to call. This CDR3 is built from 11 residues. Germline V gene lookup returns CDR1 MDHEN and CDR2 SYDVKM. V was pared by 10 bases and J by 7 bases, with 13 bases between.

This clonotype has only a few counts. V is TRBV20-1 and J is TRBJ1-6; no clear D. Trimming removed 1 base at V and 3 bases at J, with 7 bases between. Looked up from germline, CDR1 is DFQATT and CDR2 is SNEGSKA (reference sequence). The CDR3 covers 14 residues. This CDR3 is CSARGLSYNSPLHF. The CDR3 DNA is TGCAGTGCTAGAGGGCTGAGCTATAATTCACCCCTCCACTTT.

The gene calls are TRBV9 and TRBJ2-7, with D perhaps matching TRBD2 (6 bases). Germline V lookup: CDR1 SGDLS, CDR2 YYNGEE. Trimming removed 0 bases from V and 0 bases from J, with 10 bases in between. The CDR3 is made up of 15 amino acids. CDR3 residues: CASSVAQDYSYEQYF. DNA of the CDR3: TGTGCCAGCAGCGTAGCGCAGGACTACTCCTACGAGCAGTACTTC. Full variable domain (remainder filled in from reference TRBV9 and TRBJ2-7): DSGVTQTPKHLITATGQRVTLRCSPRSGDLSVYWYQQSLDQGLQFLIQYYNGEERAKGNILERFSAQQFPDLHSELNLSSLELGDSALYFCASSVAQDYSYEQYFGPGTRLTVT.

This clonotype was seen ten or more times. V is TRBV27 and J is TRBJ1-5; D is undetermined. The CDR3 spans 13 residues. V was clipped by 6 bases and J by 7 bases, with 13 bases between them. Germline CDR1 reads MNHEY; CDR2 reads SMNVEV (reference sequence). The DNA for the CDR3 is TGTGCCAGCAGCGAGCAGGAGGGCCAGCCCCAGCATTTT. Protein sequence: CASSEQEGQPQHF.

Many counts were recorded for this clonotype. The V and J genes are TRBV28 and TRBJ1-2; 7 positions agree with TRBD1. This CDR3 is 15 amino acids long. V gave up 7 bases and J gave up 8 bases; unmatched junction bases: 16. The V gene's germline CDR1 is MDHEN and CDR2 SYDVKM. Written as DNA, the CDR3 is TGTGCCAGCATCCGAACCCTCGCCGACAGGGCAGGCTACACCTTC. Translated, it gives CASIRTLADRAGYTF.

This clonotype was counted at least ten times. The V call is TRBV28, the J call TRBJ2-5; D unresolved. V shed 6 bases and J shed 5 bases, with 16 bases lying between them. The CDR3 covers 14 residues. CDR1 and CDR2 from the germline V gene are MDHEN and SYDVKM. This CDR3 reads CASSRLVDRETQYF. The CDR3 DNA reads as TGTGCCAGCAGCCGCCTTGTAGATCGGGAGACCCAGTACTTC.

The genes are TRBV7-9 and TRBJ2-1; 11 bases match TRBD1. V was clipped by 5 bases and J by 0 bases; unmatched bases: 12. CDR1 is SEHNR, CDR2 FQNEAQ, per germline (reference sequence). CDR3 length equals 19 residues. CDR3 DNA: TGTGCCAGCAGCCCAAGGGGACAGGGGGAGGCCGGCTCCTACAATGAGCAGTTCTTC. Its translation: CASSPRGQGEAGSYNEQFF.

The table lists this clonotype with many counts. J is TRBJ2-7 and V is TRBV6-5; D may match TRBD1 or TRBD2 (5 bases each). CDR1 MNHEY and CDR2 SVGAGI come from the germline V gene. The CDR3 is made up of 17 amino acids. V dropped 0 bases and J dropped 3 bases, with 18 bases sitting between them. Here the CDR3 DNA reads TGTGCCAGCAGTTACTCGATATCCGGGACGGCCCTCTACGAGCAGTACTTC. It translates to CASSYSISGTALYEQYF.

This clonotype was found a few times. The chain couples TRBV27 to TRBJ1-2; TRBD1 might be the D (6 bases). Trimming took off 6 bases at V and 2 bases at J, with 13 bases between the two ends. CDR3 length: 14 residues. Germline assignment: CDR1 MNHEY and CDR2 SMNVEV (reference sequence). CDR3 amino acids: CASRDRLLNYGYTF. The CDR3 bases are TGTGCCAGCAGAGACAGGTTACTAAACTATGGCTACACCTTC.

This clonotype occurred a few times. The rearrangement joins TRBV30 to TRBJ2-2; the D gene is possibly TRBD2 (6 bases). The V gene lost 6 bases and the J gene lost 5 bases, with 16 bases spanning the gap. Germline CDR1 reads GTSNPN; CDR2 reads SVGIG (reference sequence). The CDR3 is 14 amino acids. Written as DNA, the CDR3 is TGTGCCTGCCCTCCGGGAGTTTGGACCGGGGAGCTGTTTTTT. Protein: CACPPGVWTGELFF. Supplemented by reference TRBV30 and TRBJ2-2, the full variable domain reads SQTIHQWPATLVQPVGSPLSLECTVEGTSNPNLYWYRQAAGRGLQLLFYSVGIGQISSEVPQNLSASRPQDRQFILSSKKLLLSDSGFYLCACPPGVWTGELFFGEGSRLTVL.

The J gene is TRBJ2-2, the V gene TRBV28; D is undetermined. Per the germline V gene, CDR1 is MDHEN and CDR2 is SYDVKM. The CDR3 runs to 14 residues. The V and J ends lost 0 bases and 8 bases respectively, with 10 bases between them. As DNA, the CDR3 is TGTGCCAGCAGTTTATGGGGGTCAATTGGGGAGCTGTTTTTT. Translated: CASSLWGSIGELFF.

This clonotype was counted a few times. The V gene is TRBV28, the J gene TRBJ2-2, with TRBD2 as a possible D gene (6 bases). Between the trimmed V and J ends, which lost 8 bases and 2 bases, there was a span of 12 bases. CDR3 length: 14 amino acids. The germline V gene encodes CDR1 MDHEN and CDR2 SYDVKM. The CDR3 DNA follows: TGTGCCAGCGAGACGGGAGTCAACACCGGGGAGCTGTTTTTT. This sequence encodes CASETGVNTGELFF.

This rearrangement joins TRBV7-9 to TRBJ2-7; 9 bases are a match to TRBD2. The J segment lost 3 bases and the V segment lost 4 bases, leaving 4 bases of the junction unmatched. From germline, CDR1 is SEHNR and CDR2 FQNEAQ (reference sequence). This CDR3 has 14 amino acids. CDR3 loop: CASSSVAGDYEQYF. The CDR3 DNA follows: TGTGCCAGCAGCTCTGTAGCGGGAGACTACGAGCAGTACTTC.